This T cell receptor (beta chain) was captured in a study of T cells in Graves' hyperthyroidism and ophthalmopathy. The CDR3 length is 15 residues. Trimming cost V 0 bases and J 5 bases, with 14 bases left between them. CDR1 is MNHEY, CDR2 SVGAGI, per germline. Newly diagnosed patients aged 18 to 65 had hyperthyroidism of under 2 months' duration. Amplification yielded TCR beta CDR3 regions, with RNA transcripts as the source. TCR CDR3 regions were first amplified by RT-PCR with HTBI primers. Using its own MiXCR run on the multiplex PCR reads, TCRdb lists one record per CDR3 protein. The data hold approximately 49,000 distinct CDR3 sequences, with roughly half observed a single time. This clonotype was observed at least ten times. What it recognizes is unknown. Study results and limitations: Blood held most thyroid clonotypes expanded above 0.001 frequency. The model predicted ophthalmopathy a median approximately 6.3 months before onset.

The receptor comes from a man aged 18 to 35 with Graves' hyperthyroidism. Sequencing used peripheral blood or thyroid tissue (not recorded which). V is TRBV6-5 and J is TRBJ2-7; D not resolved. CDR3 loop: CASSYSVPGPHEQYF. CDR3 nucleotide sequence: TGTGCCAGCAGTTACTCGGTCCCGGGCCCTCACGAGCAGTACTTC.